This TCR beta chain stems from a study of T cell responses to AZD1222 COVID-19 vaccine. Findings of the study overall: Donors skewed white British and female; clonal diversity was possibly underestimated.

Germline V gene lookup returns CDR1 LGHDT and CDR2 YNNKEL (reference sequence). Deletions cut 4 bases from V and 1 base from J, with 7 bases between. This CDR3 is built from 13 residues. Remarks on this clone: As yet, its antigen is unknown.

Sequenced by immunoSEQ multiplex PCR; TCRdb stores in-frame clones only, minus some. The sample carries 140,000 to 150,000 clones, approximately 90% recorded once. The input for sequencing was peripheral blood, taken on day 0 of AZD1222 vaccination. The chain recombines TRBV3-1 (or the pseudogene TRBV3-2) with TRBJ2-5; D ambiguous. The sequence came from an adult in good health. CDR3 DNA sequence: TGTGCCAGCAGCCCGGTACTCCAAGAGACCCAGTACTTC. This codes for CASSPVLQETQYF.